Listed here are 23 T cell receptor beta chains from one sample, sequenced in a study of T cells after yellow fever vaccination. One entry per CDR3 protein, called by TCRdb with MiXCR from the 5' RACE reads. Altogether roughly 310,000 distinct CDR3 sequences are present, about 3.5% being singletons, with the ten largest covering roughly a quarter. Material: PBMCs, obtained on the day of the yellow fever booster vaccination. These receptors were collected from a young man who received the YFV17D yellow fever vaccine.

The chain couples TRBV20-1 to TRBJ1-1; TRBD1 is a possible D gene (5 bases). The CDR3 length is 15 residues. Germline CDR1 is DFQATT and CDR2 is SNEGSKA (reference sequence). V lost 3 bases to trimming and J lost 0 bases, with 14 bases between them. In DNA form, the CDR3 reads TGCAGTGCTAGTCCCGACAGCATAATGAACACTGAAGCTTTCTTT. It translates to CSASPDSIMNTEAFF.

At least ten counts were recorded for this clonotype. CDR3 sequence reads: CASSLGHPGQGFGEKLFF. The CDR3, as DNA: TGTGCCAGCAGCTTAGGCCACCCGGGACAGGGGTTTGGCGAAAAACTGTTTTTT. The rearrangement uses TRBV7-2 and TRBJ1-4, with TRBD1 identical over 10 bases. The length of the CDR3 is 18 residues. Germline assignment: CDR1 SGHTA and CDR2 FQGNSA. V lost 1 base to trimming and J lost 8 bases; unmatched junction nucleotides: 13. The complete variable domain, with remaining parts taken from reference TRBV7-2 and TRBJ1-4, reads GAGVSQSPSNKVTEKGKDVELRCDPISGHTALYWYRQSLGQGLEFLIYFQGNSAPDKSGLPSDRFSAERTGGSVSTLTIQRTQQEDSAVYLCASSLGHPGQGFGEKLFFGSGTQLSVL.

This chain connects TRBV12-3 or TRBV12-4 to TRBJ2-1; the match to TRBD1 covers 7 bases. This CDR3 contains 15 residues. The trim removed 3 bases at V and 4 bases at J, leaving 6 bases unmatched. The CDR3 sequence is CASSFGTANYNEQFF. CDR3 DNA: TGTGCCAGCAGTTTCGGGACAGCTAATTACAATGAGCAGTTCTTC.

This clonotype was seen more than once but under ten times. The chain carries TRBV5-4 and TRBJ2-5, with a possible D match to TRBD2 (6 bases). Trimming cost V 4 bases and J 7 bases, with 17 bases left between them. The germline gives CDR1 SGHNT, CDR2 YYREEE (reference sequence). The CDR3 is made up of 14 amino acids. CDR3 sequence: CASSQPQFGGTQYF. CDR3 bases: TGTGCCAGCAGCCAACCCCAGTTCGGGGGGACCCAGTACTTC.

In DNA, the CDR3 is TGTGCCAGCAGCTTACCCGCAGACCGGGCGGCCTCCTACAATGAGCAGTTCTTC. Its protein product is CASSLPADRAASYNEQFF. V is TRBV7-2 and J is TRBJ2-1; D unresolved. The germline gives CDR1 SGHTA, CDR2 FQGNSA. The CDR3 contains 18 residues. Trimming took 2 bases from V and 0 from J, leaving 17 bases between them.

Ten or more counts support this clonotype. This rearrangement joins TRBV21-1 to TRBJ1-1; TRBD1, the table's D call, lacks a check against the DNA. TRBV21-1 is a known pseudogene. The CDR3 totals 16 residues. CDR3 sequence reads: CASSKAWSCRADEAFF. The CDR3 nucleotides are TGTGCCAGCAGCAAAGCGTGGTCTTGCAGGGCGGATGAAGCTTTCTTT.

The table lists this clonotype with many counts. The chain uses TRBV9 and TRBJ2-1; TRBD2 aligns across 8 bases. Germline values: CDR1 SGDLS, CDR2 YYNGEE. The CDR3 has 17 residues. The J segment lost 2 bases and the V segment lost 3 bases, leaving 10 bases of the junction unmatched. The CDR3 DNA reads TGTGCCAGCAGCGGAGCCGGGGGCGGGGGGCCCTACAATGAGCAGTTCTTC. Residues: CASSGAGGGGPYNEQFF.

This clonotype was observed many times. V is TRBV20-1 and J is TRBJ1-5, with no clear D. The CDR3 extends over 12 amino acids. The germline V and J ends were trimmed by 3 bases and 6 bases, with 9 bases remaining between them. CDR1 DFQATT and CDR2 SNEGSKA come from the germline V gene (reference sequence). CDR3 sequence: CSARANSQPQHF. DNA for the CDR3: TGCAGTGCTAGGGCGAATAGTCAGCCCCAGCATTTT.

This clonotype showed up just a few times. Here the CDR3 reads CSAPSSAGRQFF. CDR3 sequence (DNA): TGCAGTGCTCCCTCGTCAGCGGGGCGACAGTTCTTC. V and J are TRBV20-1 and TRBJ2-1, with TRBD2 matching over 7 bases. The V and J ends lost 5 bases and 13 bases, in that order; junction bases with no gene match: 11. The germline gives CDR1 DFQATT, CDR2 SNEGSKA (reference sequence). CDR3 length: 12 residues.

This clonotype has more than one count but fewer than ten. This sequence joins TRBV18 and TRBJ2-7; D may be TRBD1 (6 bases). The CDR3 covers 15 residues. Trimming removed 1 base at V and 2 bases at J, with 12 bases between. Germline V gene lookup returns CDR1 KGHSH and CDR2 LQKENI. The CDR3 DNA sequence: TGTGCCAGCTCACCACGGGACATTATTACCTACGAGCAGTACTTC. It specifies CASSPRDIITYEQYF.

In this sample, this clonotype turned up many times. The chain combines TRBV7-3 with TRBJ1-2; TRBD1 agrees at 12 bases. Trimming removed 5 bases from V and 6 bases from J; junction bases left unmatched: 10. The germline CDR1 and CDR2 sequences are SGHTA and FQGTGA. The CDR3 is 16 amino acids. CDR3 coding DNA: TGTGCCAGCAGCGGGGGGACAGGGGGCGAAGGTGATGGCTACACCTTC. It is translated as CASSGGTGGEGDGYTF.

The rearrangement uses TRBV7-2 and TRBJ1-5; D uncertain. From germline, CDR1 is SGHTA and CDR2 FQGNSA. Trimming removed 1 base at V and 3 bases at J, with 7 bases between. The CDR3 contains 14 residues. CDR3 DNA: TGTGCCAGCAGCTTAGATGTGTACAATCAGCCCCAGCATTTT. It translates to CASSLDVYNQPQHF. Together with reference TRBV7-2 and TRBJ1-5, the CDR3 gives the full variable domain: GAGVSQSPSNKVTEKGKDVELRCDPISGHTALYWYRQSLGQGLEFLIYFQGNSAPDKSGLPSDRFSAERTGGSVSTLTIQRTQQEDSAVYLCASSLDVYNQPQHFGDGTRLSIL.

The chain has TRBV7-9 and TRBJ1-2, with D tentatively TRBD1 (5 bases). Germline-derived CDR1 and CDR2 are SEHNR and FQNEAQ (reference sequence). The CDR3 is made up of 14 amino acids. V was shortened by 5 bases and J by 0 bases, with 10 bases between the two germline ends. DNA of the CDR3: TGTGCCAGCAGCCTCCGGGACTCTAACTATGGCTACACCTTC. Its protein is CASSLRDSNYGYTF.

This clonotype was detected many times. The DNA of the CDR3 is TGCGCCAGCAGTGAGCCCCGGGACAGGGGTCGTACTGAAGCTTTCTTT. Protein sequence: CASSEPRDRGRTEAFF. The V gene is TRBV10-2, the J gene TRBJ1-1, with 10 bases that match TRBD1. The V segment lost 2 bases and the J segment 5 bases; nucleotides outside the gene matches: 8. Germline lookup yields CDR1 WSHSY and CDR2 SAAADI. The CDR3 loop spans 16 amino acids.

Many counts were recorded for this clonotype. The V gene is TRBV3-1, the J gene TRBJ1-6; D gene ambiguous. The CDR3 is 14 residues long. Germline lookup yields CDR1 LGHDT and CDR2 YNNKEL (reference sequence). Between the trimmed V and J ends, which lost 3 bases and 10 bases, there was a span of 13 bases. The CDR3 loop reads CASSQGGKDSPLHF. The DNA of the CDR3 is TGTGCCAGCAGCCAGGGCGGCAAGGACTCACCCCTCCACTTT.

The sample holds many counts of this clonotype. V gene TRBV21-1 combines with J gene TRBJ2-3; TRBD2 is taken as the D call from the table, unchecked against the DNA. TRBV21-1 represents a pseudogene. This CDR3 has 15 residues. CDR3 sequence (DNA): TGTGCCAGCAGCACCCGGACTAGGTGGGCAGATACGCAGTATTTT. This gives the protein CASSTRTRWADTQYF.

The chain combines TRBV18 with TRBJ2-2, with D possibly matching TRBD2 (5 bases). This CDR3 is 14 amino acids long. CDR1 and CDR2 (germline): KGHSH, LQKENI. V gave up 3 bases and J gave up 4 bases, with 9 bases separating them. CDR3 nucleotide sequence: TGTGCCAGCTCACCGGCAGGAGGCACCGGGGAGCTGTTTTTT. It specifies CASSPAGGTGELFF.

This clonotype was detected ten times or more. The chain combines TRBV5-6 with TRBJ2-5; 8 positions match TRBD2. V was pared by 3 bases and J by 4 bases, with 5 bases of the junction left unmatched. The CDR3 spans 14 residues. CDR1 is SGHDT and CDR2 is YYEEEE in the germline V gene. The CDR3 loop reads CASSSTSGIETQYF. The CDR3 DNA reads as TGTGCCAGCAGCTCAACTAGCGGTATAGAGACCCAGTACTTC.

The sample holds many counts of this clonotype. This chain uses TRBV4-1 with TRBJ2-7, with 7 bases aligning to TRBD1. J gave up 2 bases and V 5 bases, and 12 bases lay outside the gene matches. The CDR3 spans 16 residues. CDR1 and CDR2 from the germline V gene are MGHRA and YSYEKL. This chain's CDR3 is CASSDPTGDRTYEQYF. The CDR3 coding sequence is TGCGCCAGCAGCGACCCTACCGGGGACAGAACCTACGAGCAGTACTTC.

This clonotype has a handful of counts. This chain joins TRBV14 and TRBJ2-6; D ambiguous. This CDR3 is built from 14 residues. The germline CDR1 and CDR2 sequences are SGHDN and FVKESK. V lost 3 bases and J lost 2, with 5 bases in between. The CDR3 region has the DNA TGTGCCAGCAGCCACAGACCTGGGGCCAACGTCCTGACTTTC. As protein: CASSHRPGANVLTF.

This clonotype occurred many times. V gene TRBV2 combines with J gene TRBJ2-3; the D is unclear. The CDR3 is 12 amino acids. The ends were cut back, 7 bases at V and 6 bases at J, with 11 bases in the middle. CDR1 SNHLY and CDR2 FYNNEI come from the germline V gene. The CDR3 bases are TGTGCCAGCACGGTGTTTTCGGATACGCAGTATTTT. Protein: CASTVFSDTQYF.

This clonotype was seen repeatedly, ten times or more. The chain combines TRBV5-4 with TRBJ1-3, with a possible D match to TRBD1 (5 bases). Germline V gene data show CDR1 as SGHNT and CDR2 as YYREEE (reference sequence). There are 13 residues in the CDR3. V was pared by 0 bases and J by 7 bases, with 8 bases between. In DNA form, the CDR3 reads TGTGCCAGCAGCTTGGCCCAGGGCAACACCATATATTTT. Protein sequence: CASSLAQGNTIYF.

This rearrangement joins TRBV19 to TRBJ2-3, with D perhaps being TRBD1 or TRBD2 (5 bases each). This CDR3 has 15 residues. Trimming removed 3 bases at V and 0 bases at J, with 10 bases between. Germline V gene data show CDR1 as LNHDA and CDR2 as SQIVND (reference sequence). The CDR3 DNA follows: TGTGCCAGTAGTATCCGGGGCGCTAGCACAGATACGCAGTATTTT. It encodes CASSIRGASTDTQYF.